This is a list of T cell receptor beta chains from one sample in a study of cytomegalovirus exposure and HLA in healthy donors. Measured with immunoSEQ multiplex PCR; TCRdb has only the in-frame clones, and not every one. The profile shows 150,000 to 200,000 clones, roughly 70% of them singletons. The source material was PBMCs. These receptors originate from a girl aged 5 to 17 in good health and CMV-seronegative. CDR3s include the opening cysteine and the closing phenylalanine or tryptophan. The D gene is left open where the match is weak. Rows may omit the clone size; those that give it use once, few, many or a size class.

NA | NA | TRBJ1-2 | TRBV5-4 | TGTGCCAGCAGCTTGGCCGGGATGCCGTATGGCTACACCTTC | CASSLAGMPYGYTF
NA | TRBD2 | TRBJ2-3 | TRBV29-1 | TGCAGCGTTGATGGGGCGGGGGGGCCTTCTGTTTCAGATACGCAGTATTTT | CSVDGAGGPSVSDTQYF
NA | NA | TRBJ2-7 | TRBV7-8 | TGTGCCAGCAGTCAGAGGGACTTC | CASSQRDF
NA | NA | TRBJ2-3 | TRBV15 | TGTGCCACCAGCAGAACCACGACGGGACATCCTACAGATACGCAGTATTTT | CATSRTTTGHPTDTQYF
NA | NA | TRBJ1-4 | TRBV5-1 | TGCGCCAGCAGTTCGGGGGCAACTAATGAAAAACTGTTTTTT | CASSSGATNEKLFF
NA | TRBD1 | TRBJ2-7 | TRBV9 | TGTGCCAGCAGCGTAGCTCTACAGGGGTTCGAGCAGTACTTC | CASSVALQGFEQYF
few | TRBD2 | TRBJ2-1 | TRBV6-1 | TGTGCCAGCGGTGGCAGGGAGGGGATCAATGAGCAGTTCTTC | CASGGREGINEQFF
NA | NA | TRBJ1-5 | TRBV27 | TGTGCCAGCAGTTTGATAGGGCAGGGCGGTCAGCCCCAGCATTTT | CASSLIGQGGQPQHF
once | TRBD2 | TRBJ2-7 | TRBV4-1 | TGCGCCAGCAGCCAACTGACTAGCGGGGGATACGAGCAGTACTTC | CASSQLTSGGYEQYF
NA | NA | TRBJ2-2 | TRBV7-3 | TGTGCCAGCAGCTTAGATACTAGGGCCACCGGGGAGCTGTTTTTT | CASSLDTRATGELFF
NA | NA | TRBJ2-1 | TRBV5-6 | TGTGCCAGCAGCGCGGTTGGGTTCGATGAGCAGTTCTTC | CASSAVGFDEQFF
NA | TRBD2 | TRBJ2-3 | TRBV18 | TGTGCCAGCTCACCGTTTGAGGGAGGGGAATCAGATACGCAGTATTTT | CASSPFEGGESDTQYF
NA | NA | TRBJ1-1 | TRBV10-3 | TGTGCCATCAGTGAGCTTGACAGGAACACTGAAGCTTTCTTT | CAISELDRNTEAFF
NA | NA | TRBJ1-2 | TRBV6-5 | TGTGCCAGCAGTTATACGAGGAACTATGGCTACACCTTC | CASSYTRNYGYTF
few | TRBD1 | TRBJ2-3 | TRBV5-1 | TGCGCCAGCAGCTTGTGGGGACAGGGGACAGATACGCAGTATTTT | CASSLWGQGTDTQYF
NA | TRBD2 | TRBJ2-3 | TRBV6-5 | TGTGCCAGCAGTTTCGGACTAGCGGCAGATACGCAGTATTTT | CASSFGLAADTQYF
few | TRBD1 | TRBJ2-6 | TRBV15 | TGTGCCACCAGCCGGACAGGGAATGTGGCTGGGGCCAACGTCCTGACTTTC | CATSRTGNVAGANVLTF
NA | TRBD1 | TRBJ2-5 | TRBV4-1 | TGCGCCAGCAGCCAAGCGGACAGGGAGGTTGAGACCCAGTACTTC | CASSQADREVETQYF
few | TRBD1 | TRBJ1-5 | TRBV6-4 | TGTGCCAGCAGTGACTCCCCCACGGACAGGGGCTGGGGCAATCAGCCCCAGCATTTT | CASSDSPTDRGWGNQPQHF
NA | NA | TRBJ1-1 | TRBV7-9 | TGTGCCAGCAGCTCCCACAGGGAGCTTGAAGCTTTCTTT | CASSSHRELEAFF
NA | NA | TRBJ2-1 | TRBV29-1 | TGCAGCGTCGTGCGGCGGGGACCGTACAATGAGCAGTTCTTC | CSVVRRGPYNEQFF
NA | TRBD1 | TRBJ1-1 | TRBV7-9 | TGTGCCAGCAGCTTAGACCCATACAGGGGTGGGATGAACACTGAAGCTTTCTTT | CASSLDPYRGGMNTEAFF
NA | TRBD1 | TRBJ2-7 | TRBV5-1 | TGCGCCAGCAGCTGGGGGCCAAGGGACAGTTACTACGAGCAGTACTTC | CASSWGPRDSYYEQYF
NA | NA | TRBJ1-4 | TRBV11-2 | TGTGCCAGCAGGTCCCTTGCAACTAATGAAAAACTGTTTTTT | CASRSLATNEKLFF
NA | TRBD1 | TRBJ1-2 | TRBV5-8 | TGTGCCAGCAGCCCAACTCGGACAGGGGCGAACTATGGCTACACCTTC | CASSPTRTGANYGYTF
NA | NA | TRBJ1-2 | TRBV27 | TGTGCCAGCAGTAATCTTAGGGACATAATCCCCCCCTTTGGCTACACCTTC | CASSNLRDIIPPFGYTF
once | TRBD1 | TRBJ1-5 | TRBV6-4 | TGTGCCAGGATACAGGGGAACCGGGGGCCCCAGCATTTT | CARIQGNRGPQHF
NA | NA | TRBJ2-7 | TRBV18 | TGTGCCAGCTCACCACTGGCCGCGGGACAGAGCTCCTACGAGCAGTACTTC | CASSPLAAGQSSYEQYF
NA | TRBD1 | TRBJ1-1 | TRBV5-1 | TGCGCCAGCAGGCTGGGAGGCTTGCGAACAGGGGTTTTTGGCACTGAAGCTTTCTTT | CASRLGGLRTGVFGTEAFF
NA | NA | TRBJ1-1 | TRBV6-1 | TGTGCCAGCAGTTCTCAAAGGGGGTTGAACACTGAAGCTTTCTTT | CASSSQRGLNTEAFF
NA | TRBD1 | TRBJ1-5 | TRBV18 | TGTGCCAGCTCACCACAGACAGGGAGGAACAATCAGCCCCAGCATTTT | CASSPQTGRNNQPQHF
NA | TRBD1 | TRBJ1-2 | TRBV19 | TGTGCCAGTATAGGGGGCCTCCGTAACTATGGCTACACCTTC | CASIGGLRNYGYTF
few | NA | TRBJ2-2 | TRBV9 | TGTGCCAGCAGCGTAGAGGATGGGGCGGCCGGGGAGCTGTTTTTT | CASSVEDGAAGELFF
NA | NA | TRBJ1-1 | TRBV7-9 | TGTGCCAGCAGCCTTCTAAGTGAGGGCAGGGAAGCTTTCTTT | CASSLLSEGREAFF
once | TRBD1 | TRBJ1-1 | TRBV2 | TGTGCCAGCAGTAAAGGGACAGGGGGGAACACTGAAGCTTTCTTT | CASSKGTGGNTEAFF
NA | TRBD1 | TRBJ2-7 | TRBV6-5 | TGTGCCAGCAGTTTGGGACAGGGGGAATACGAGCAGTACTTC | CASSLGQGEYEQYF
few | TRBD2 | TRBJ2-1 | TRBV5-1 | TGCGCCAGCAGCTTGGCTAGGACTAGCGGGGATGAGCAGTTCTTC | CASSLARTSGDEQFF
NA | TRBD1 | TRBJ2-1 | TRBV4-2 | TGTGCCAGCAGCCGCAACAATCTTGACAGGGCCTACAATGAGCAGTTCTTC | CASSRNNLDRAYNEQFF
once | NA | TRBJ1-5 | TRBV10-2 | TGCGCCAGCAGTGACCCCGGACAGACATGGGATCAGCCCCAGCATTTT | CASSDPGQTWDQPQHF
few | NA | TRBJ1-2 | TRBV7-9 | TGTGCCAGCAGAGACGGAGGAGAATATGGCTACACCTTC | CASRDGGEYGYTF
once | TRBD1 | TRBJ2-7 | TRBV6-1 | TGTGCCAGCAGTGAGATCGGGACAGCCCCCAAGCAGTACTTC | CASSEIGTAPKQYF
NA | NA | TRBJ2-2 | TRBV4-1 | TGCGCCAGCAGCCCAAGCGTCGGGTCGGCCGGGGAGCTGTTTTTT | CASSPSVGSAGELFF